A single sample gave rise to the 13 T cell receptor beta chains below, sequenced in a study of T cell changes during pregnancy in multiple sclerosis. Repertoires were generated with immunoSEQ multiplex PCR, while TCRdb's copy carries only in-frame clones and drops some. Of roughly 80,000 clones in the sample, around 90% were seen once. The sample here was peripheral blood, taken before pregnancy. Receptors were obtained from a female donor with multiple sclerosis, enrolled in a pregnancy study.

V is TRBV6-6 and J is TRBJ2-3; D unresolved. V was cut by 6 bases and J by 3 bases, with 4 bases left in between. This CDR3 region has 11 residues. Germline values: CDR1 MNHNY, CDR2 SVGAGI (reference sequence). The CDR3 is CASSPTDTQYF. CDR3 sequence (DNA): TGTGCCAGCAGCCCTACAGATACGCAGTATTTT.

In this sample, this clone turned up a few times. This sequence joins TRBV7-9 and TRBJ1-1; no clear D. Germline V CDR1 and CDR2: SEHNR, FQNEAQ (reference sequence). The germline V and J ends were trimmed by 1 base and 1 base, with 7 bases remaining between them. CDR3 length equals 14 residues. The CDR3 is CASSLVSGNTEAFF. CDR3 DNA sequence: TGTGCCAGCAGCTTAGTGTCAGGGAACACTGAAGCTTTCTTT.

This chain links TRBV7-8 with TRBJ1-3; unclear D gene. The V gene's germline CDR1 is SGHVS and CDR2 FQNEAQ. Between the trimmed V and J ends, which lost 1 base and 4 bases, there was a span of 5 bases. The CDR3 runs to 13 residues. CDR3 nucleotide sequence: TGTGCCAGCAGCTTAGAAGCGGGAAACACCATATATTTT. Translation: CASSLEAGNTIYF.

This clone came up a few times. In DNA, the CDR3 is TGTGCCAGCTCACCAGGACAGGGACGCAACTATGGCTACACCTTC. It is translated as CASSPGQGRNYGYTF. The genes are TRBV18 and TRBJ1-2; 8 bases are shared with TRBD1. The CDR3 covers 15 residues. After removal of 2 bases from V and 2 bases from J, the junction contained 4 bases not matched to a gene. Looked up from germline, CDR1 is KGHSH and CDR2 is LQKENI.

The V and J genes are TRBV14 and TRBJ2-7, with a weak D call TRBD2 (6 bases). The V gene's germline CDR1 is SGHDN and CDR2 FVKESK. Deletions cut 1 base from V and 6 bases from J, with 13 bases between. The CDR3 runs 14 residues. This chain's CDR3 is CASSQGGGIFEQYF. DNA of the CDR3: TGTGCCAGCAGCCAAGGCGGCGGGATTTTCGAGCAGTACTTC. Supplemented by reference TRBV14 and TRBJ2-7, the full variable domain reads EAGVTQFPSHSVIEKGQTVTLRCDPISGHDNLYWYRRVMGKEIKFLLHFVKESKQDESGMPNNRFLAERTGGTYSTLKVQPAELEDSGVYFCASSQGGGIFEQYFGPGTRLTVT.

J is TRBJ2-7 and V is TRBV7-9, with D possibly being TRBD2 (6 bases). The CDR3 is 16 amino acids. V was cut by 1 base and J by 0 bases, with 13 bases left in between. Germline values: CDR1 SEHNR, CDR2 FQNEAQ (reference sequence). CDR3 amino acids: CASSLEGSGSSYEQYF. The CDR3 nucleotides read TGTGCCAGCAGCTTAGAGGGTAGCGGCTCCTCCTACGAGCAGTACTTC.

The J gene is TRBJ2-7, the V gene TRBV19; possible D gene TRBD2, 5 bases. This CDR3 spans 14 amino acids. V dropped 6 bases and J dropped 2 bases, with 14 bases sitting between them. Germline assignment: CDR1 LNHDA and CDR2 SQIVND (reference sequence). Here the CDR3 reads CASSRGGEAYEQYF. DNA of the CDR3: TGTGCCAGTAGCCGGGGTGGGGAAGCCTACGAGCAGTACTTC.

The J gene is TRBJ2-1, the V gene TRBV20-1; D remains ambiguous. V was cut by 5 bases and J by 8 bases, with 7 bases left in between. CDR3 length: 10 residues. In germline, CDR1 is DFQATT, CDR2 SNEGSKA (reference sequence). In DNA form, the CDR3 reads TGCAGTGCTGACACGGATGAGCAGTTCTTC. Translating it yields CSADTDEQFF.

The V gene is TRBV15, the J gene TRBJ1-4; 7 bases agree with TRBD1. The CDR3 has 13 amino acids. The germline CDR1 and CDR2 sequences are LNHNV and YYDKDF (reference sequence). The J segment lost 10 bases and the V segment lost 4 bases, leaving 6 bases of the junction unmatched. The CDR3 DNA sequence: TGTGCCACCAGCATATCCGGGACAGCAAAACTGTTTTTT. Translated, it gives CATSISGTAKLFF.

The chain has TRBV5-1 and TRBJ2-2; D call uncertain. Germline values: CDR1 SGHRS, CDR2 YFSETQ. The CDR3 is 14 amino acids. Trimming stripped 1 base from V and 4 bases from J, with 8 bases between. In nucleotides, the CDR3 is TGCGCCAGCAGCTTGCGCCAGGCCACCGGGGAGCTGTTTTTT. This translates into CASSLRQATGELFF.

This clone was seen a single time. This sequence joins TRBV9 and TRBJ2-1; 11 bases match TRBD2. The CDR3 consists of 15 residues. Per the germline V gene, CDR1 is SGDLS and CDR2 is YYNGEE. The V gene end was trimmed by 4 bases and the J gene end by 9 bases; junction bases not matched to a gene: 9. The CDR3 bases are TGTGCCAGCAGCCCACCGTCGCTAGCGGGGGGTGAGCAGTTCTTC. It yields the protein CASSPPSLAGGEQFF.

This chain joins TRBV10-3 and TRBJ2-3; maybe TRBD1 (6 bases). Trimming shortened V by 0 bases and J by 2 bases, and 12 bases separated the two germline ends. The CDR3 is made up of 16 amino acids. From germline, CDR1 is ENHRY and CDR2 SYGVKD. CDR3: CAISESNRAYTDTQYF. CDR3 coding DNA: TGTGCCATCAGTGAGTCGAACAGGGCGTACACAGATACGCAGTATTTT.

The rearrangement joins TRBV7-3 to TRBJ2-1, with D tentatively TRBD1 (6 bases). CDR3 length equals 15 residues. The V gene lost 2 bases and the J gene lost 2 bases, with 10 bases spanning the gap. Germline V gives CDR1 SGHTA, CDR2 FQGTGA. This CDR3 reads CASSLEGGTYNEQFF. For the CDR3, the DNA is TGTGCCAGCAGCTTAGAAGGGGGAACCTACAATGAGCAGTTCTTC.